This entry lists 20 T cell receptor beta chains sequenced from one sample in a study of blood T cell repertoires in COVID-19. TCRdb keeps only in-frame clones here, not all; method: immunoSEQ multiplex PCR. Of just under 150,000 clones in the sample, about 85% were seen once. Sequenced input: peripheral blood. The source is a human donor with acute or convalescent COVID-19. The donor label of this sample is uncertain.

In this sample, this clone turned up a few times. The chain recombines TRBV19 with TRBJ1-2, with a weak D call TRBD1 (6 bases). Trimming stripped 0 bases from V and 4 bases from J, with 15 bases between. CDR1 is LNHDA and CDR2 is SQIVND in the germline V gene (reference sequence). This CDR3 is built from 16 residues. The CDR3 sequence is CASSIDLQGRIYGYTF. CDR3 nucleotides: TGTGCCAGTAGTATAGATCTACAGGGAAGGATCTATGGCTACACCTTC.

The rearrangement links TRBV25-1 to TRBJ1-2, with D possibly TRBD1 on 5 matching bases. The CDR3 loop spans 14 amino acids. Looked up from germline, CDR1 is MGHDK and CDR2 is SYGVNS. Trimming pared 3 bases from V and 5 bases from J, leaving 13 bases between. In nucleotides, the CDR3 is TGTGCCAGCAGTGAGTCGGGACTCACGTATGGCTACACCTTC. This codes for CASSESGLTYGYTF.

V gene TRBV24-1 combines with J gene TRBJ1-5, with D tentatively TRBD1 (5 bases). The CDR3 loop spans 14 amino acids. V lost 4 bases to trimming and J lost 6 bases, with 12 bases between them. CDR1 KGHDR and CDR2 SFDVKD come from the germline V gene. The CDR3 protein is CATSDRDWTQPQHF. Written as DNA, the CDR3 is TGTGCCACCAGTGACCGGGACTGGACTCAGCCCCAGCATTTT.

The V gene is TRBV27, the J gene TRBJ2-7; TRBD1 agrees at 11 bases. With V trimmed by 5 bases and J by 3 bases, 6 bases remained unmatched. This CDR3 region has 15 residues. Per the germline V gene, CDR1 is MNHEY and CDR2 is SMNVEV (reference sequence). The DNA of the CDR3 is TGTGCCAGCAGTAGGATGGACAGGGGGCGCTACGAGCAGTACTTC. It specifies CASSRMDRGRYEQYF.

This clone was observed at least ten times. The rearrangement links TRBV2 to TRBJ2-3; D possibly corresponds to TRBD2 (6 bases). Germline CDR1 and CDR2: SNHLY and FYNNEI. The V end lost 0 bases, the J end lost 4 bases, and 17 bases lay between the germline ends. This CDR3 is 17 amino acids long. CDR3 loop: CASSEARDPVGADTQYF. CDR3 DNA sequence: TGTGCCAGCAGTGAAGCGCGGGACCCAGTCGGGGCAGATACGCAGTATTTT.

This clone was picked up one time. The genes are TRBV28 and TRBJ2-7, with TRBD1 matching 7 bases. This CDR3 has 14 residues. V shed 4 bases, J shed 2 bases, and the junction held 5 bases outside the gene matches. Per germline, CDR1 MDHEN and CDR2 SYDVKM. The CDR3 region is CASSSATGPYEQYF. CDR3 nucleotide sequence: TGTGCCAGCAGTTCGGCGACAGGGCCCTACGAGCAGTACTTC.

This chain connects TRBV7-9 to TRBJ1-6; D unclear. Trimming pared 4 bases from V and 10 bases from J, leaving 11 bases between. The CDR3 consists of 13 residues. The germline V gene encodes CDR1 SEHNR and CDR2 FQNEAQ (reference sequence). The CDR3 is CASSSGAGSPLHF. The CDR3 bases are TGTGCCAGCAGCTCGGGAGCGGGATCACCCCTCCACTTT.

The CDR3 DNA follows: TGTGCCAGCTCCCGAGAGGGACAGAACTATGGCTACACCTTC. Encoded protein: CASSREGQNYGYTF. This chain joins TRBV18 and TRBJ1-2; TRBD1 matches 7 bases. CDR3 length: 14 amino acids. Germline V lookup: CDR1 KGHSH, CDR2 LQKENI. V gave up 6 bases and J gave up 2 bases; unmatched junction bases: 6.

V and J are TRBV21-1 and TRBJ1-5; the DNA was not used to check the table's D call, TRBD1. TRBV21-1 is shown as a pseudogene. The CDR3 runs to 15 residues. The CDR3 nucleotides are TGTGCCAGCAATACGGGACACCCTAGCAATCAGCCCCAGCATTTT. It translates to CASNTGHPSNQPQHF.

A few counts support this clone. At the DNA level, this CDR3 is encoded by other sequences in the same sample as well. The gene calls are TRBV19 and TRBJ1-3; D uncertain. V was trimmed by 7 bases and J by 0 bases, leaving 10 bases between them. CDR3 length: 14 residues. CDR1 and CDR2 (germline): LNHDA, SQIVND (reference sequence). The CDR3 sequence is CASIDRSSGNTIYF. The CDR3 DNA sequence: TGTGCCAGTATTGATAGGAGCTCTGGAAACACCATATATTTT. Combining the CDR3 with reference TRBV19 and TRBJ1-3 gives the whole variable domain DGGITQSPKYLFRKEGQNVTLSCEQNLNHDAMYWYRQDPGQGLRLIYYSQIVNDFQKGDIAEGYSVSREKKESFPLTVTSAQKNPTAFYLCASIDRSSGNTIYFGEGSWLTVV.

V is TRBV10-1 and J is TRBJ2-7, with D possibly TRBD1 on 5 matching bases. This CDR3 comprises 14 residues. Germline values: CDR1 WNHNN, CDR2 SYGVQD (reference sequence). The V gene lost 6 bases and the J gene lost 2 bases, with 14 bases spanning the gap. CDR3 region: CASSRLTATYEQYV. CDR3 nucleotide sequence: TGCGCCAGCAGCCGATTGACAGCCACCTACGAGCAGTACGTC.

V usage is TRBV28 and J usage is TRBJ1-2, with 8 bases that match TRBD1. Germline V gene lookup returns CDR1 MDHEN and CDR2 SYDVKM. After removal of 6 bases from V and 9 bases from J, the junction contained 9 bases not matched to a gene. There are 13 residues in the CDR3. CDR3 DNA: TGTGCCAGCAGACAGGGGGTCGAAGTCAGCTACACCTTC. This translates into CASRQGVEVSYTF.

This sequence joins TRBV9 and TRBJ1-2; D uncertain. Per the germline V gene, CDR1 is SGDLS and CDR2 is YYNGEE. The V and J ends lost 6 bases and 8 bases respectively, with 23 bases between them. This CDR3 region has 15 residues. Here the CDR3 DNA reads TGTGCCAGCAACTACGATGACAAGCCCCGCGGGGGCTACACCTTC. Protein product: CASNYDDKPRGGYTF.

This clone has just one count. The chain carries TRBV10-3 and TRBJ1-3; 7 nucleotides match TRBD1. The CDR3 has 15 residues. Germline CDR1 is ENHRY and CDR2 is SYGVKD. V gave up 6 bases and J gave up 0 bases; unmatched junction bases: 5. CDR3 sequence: CAIRGGGNSGNTIYF. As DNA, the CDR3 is TGTGCCATCAGAGGGGGCGGGAACTCTGGAAACACCATATATTTT.

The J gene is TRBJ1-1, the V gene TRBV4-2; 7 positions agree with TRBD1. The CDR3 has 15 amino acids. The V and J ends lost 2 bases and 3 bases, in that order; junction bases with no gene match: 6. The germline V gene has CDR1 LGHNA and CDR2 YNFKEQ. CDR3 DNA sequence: TGTGCCAGCAGCCAAAATATCGGGACAGACACTGAAGCTTTCTTT. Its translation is CASSQNIGTDTEAFF.

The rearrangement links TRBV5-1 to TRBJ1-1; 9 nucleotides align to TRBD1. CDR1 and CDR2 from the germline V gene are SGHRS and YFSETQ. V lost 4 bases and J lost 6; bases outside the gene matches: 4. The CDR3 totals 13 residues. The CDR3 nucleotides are TGCGCCAGCAGCCGGACAGGGGTCGCTGAAGCTTTCTTT. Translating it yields CASSRTGVAEAFF.

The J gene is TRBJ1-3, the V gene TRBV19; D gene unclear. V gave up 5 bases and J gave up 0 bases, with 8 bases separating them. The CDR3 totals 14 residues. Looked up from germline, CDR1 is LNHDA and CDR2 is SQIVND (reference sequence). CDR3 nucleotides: TGTGCCAGTAGTCACATGGCCTCTGGAAACACCATATATTTT. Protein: CASSHMASGNTIYF.

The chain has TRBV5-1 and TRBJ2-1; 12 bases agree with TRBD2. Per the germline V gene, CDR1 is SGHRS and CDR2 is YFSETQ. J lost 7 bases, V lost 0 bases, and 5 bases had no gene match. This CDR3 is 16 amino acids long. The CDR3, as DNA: TGCGCCAGCAGCTTGGCCCCACTAGCGGGGGGTAATGAGCAGTTCTTC. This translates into CASSLAPLAGGNEQFF.

The CDR3 loop reads CASSHSDRVSNEQFF. The CDR3 DNA reads TGCGCCAGCAGCCATTCGGACAGGGTTTCCAATGAGCAGTTCTTC. V usage is TRBV4-3 and J usage is TRBJ2-1, with TRBD1 matching over 8 bases. CDR1 and CDR2 (germline): LGHNA, YSLEER. There are 15 residues in the CDR3. Unmatched junction bases numbered 7, after V lost 3 bases and J lost 6 bases.

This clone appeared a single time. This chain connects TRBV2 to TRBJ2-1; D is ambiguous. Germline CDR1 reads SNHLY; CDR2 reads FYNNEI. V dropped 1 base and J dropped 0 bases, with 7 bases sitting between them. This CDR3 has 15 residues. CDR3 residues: CASSEGRSSYNEQFF. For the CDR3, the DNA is TGTGCCAGCAGTGAAGGCAGGTCCTCCTACAATGAGCAGTTCTTC.